This T cell receptor (beta chain) originates from a study of cytomegalovirus exposure and HLA in healthy donors. General observations from the study: Reports indicated that the classifier achieved high specificity and sensitivity in diagnosing cytomegalovirus status. Researchers reported that three CMV-associated chains were confirmed in vitro as CMV antigen-specific. Cytomegalovirus-associated TCR beta chains were listed, numbering 150 to 200. First-cohort TCR clusters tended to co-occur in the roughly 120 validation repertoires, a later analysis found.

Points on this clone: Its target is not known.

Here immunoSEQ multiplex PCR was the method, and the copy in TCRdb shows in-frame clones only, minus some. The table includes hundreds of thousands of clones, around 90% detected once. The receptor comes from a woman in her 30s in good health and CMV-seronegative. Source material: PBMCs.

The CDR3 protein is CASTITGGAGELFF. As DNA, the CDR3 is TGTGCCAGCACTATTACAGGGGGGGCCGGGGAGCTGTTTTTT. This chain connects TRBV2 to TRBJ2-2; weak D call: TRBD1 (8 bases). The germline gives CDR1 SNHLY, CDR2 FYNNEI. The CDR3 loop spans 14 amino acids. Trimming cost V 7 bases and J 6 bases, with 15 bases left between them. Combining the CDR3 with reference TRBV2 and TRBJ2-2 gives the whole variable domain EPEVTQTPSHQVTQMGQEVILRCVPISNHLYFYWYRQILGQKVEFLVSFYNNEISEKSEIFDDQFSVERPDGSNFTLKIRSTKLEDSAMYFCASTITGGAGELFFGEGSRLTVL.